These 15 T cell receptor beta chains were all obtained from the same sample, sequenced in a study of beta chain features in type 1 diabetes. Expressed TCRB transcripts were sequenced because the entire RNA isolate underwent reverse transcription. Libraries were prepared by immunoSEQ multiplex PCR; TCRdb keeps only in-frame clonotypes and omits some of them. Among more than 150,000 clones listed, 10% to 15% were seen once. Source material: central memory CD4+ T cells from blood. These TCRs come from a woman aged 18-35 years in good health.

The CDR3 nucleotides are TGTGCCAGCAGTTTATCTTTTAGCGGGACTACAGATACGCAGTATTTT. It is translated as CASSLSFSGTTDTQYF. The chain employs TRBV27 and TRBJ2-3; 8 positions agree with TRBD2. Germline V CDR1 and CDR2: MNHEY, SMNVEV (reference sequence). The CDR3 is made up of 16 amino acids. The V and J ends lost 0 bases and 3 bases, in that order; junction bases with no gene match: 5.

This clone has only a few counts. This chain connects TRBV5-4 to TRBJ2-3, with 13 bases aligning to TRBD2. The CDR3 is 19 amino acids. J lost 5 bases, V lost 3 bases, and 15 bases had no gene match. CDR1 and CDR2 (germline): SGHNT, YYREEE (reference sequence). The CDR3 nucleotides are TGTGCCAGCAGCTCGAGACCAGATACTAGCGGGAGGGATGGAGATACGCAGTATTTT. This translates into CASSSRPDTSGRDGDTQYF.

This chain uses TRBV4-1 with TRBJ1-5, with 10 bases matching TRBD1. Germline-derived CDR1 and CDR2 are MGHRA and YSYEKL. Losses at the gene ends were 4 bases for V and 5 bases for J; bases not matched to a gene: 11. The CDR3 spans 17 residues. The CDR3 nucleotides read TGCGCCAGCAGCCCATCCCGGGACAGGGGTTTTCATCAGCCCCAGCATTTT. Amino acid sequence: CASSPSRDRGFHQPQHF.

This clone showed up just a few times. The J gene is TRBJ1-2, the V gene TRBV29-1; tentative D call: TRBD1 (5 bases). V was trimmed by 8 bases and J by 5 bases, leaving 18 bases between them. Germline V gives CDR1 SQVTM, CDR2 ANQGSEA. The CDR3 consists of 13 residues. The CDR3 protein is CSSRDSWRYGYTF. For the CDR3, the DNA is TGCAGCAGTCGCGACAGCTGGCGGTATGGCTACACCTTC. Drawing the rest from reference TRBV29-1 and TRBJ1-2, the complete variable domain is SAVISQKPSRDICQRGTSLTIQCQVDSQVTMMFWYRQQPGQSLTLIATANQGSEATYESGFVIDKFPISRPNLTFSTLTVSNMSPEDSSIYLCSSRDSWRYGYTFGSGTRLTVV.

This clone was found a few times. Within the sample, other DNA sequences also encode this same CDR3. The CDR3: CASSLGLAGPYEQYF. The CDR3 region has the DNA TGTGCCAGCAGCCTTGGACTAGCGGGTCCCTACGAGCAGTACTTC. V gene TRBV7-6 combines with J gene TRBJ2-7; 11 nucleotides agree with TRBD2. J was trimmed by 2 bases and V by 5 bases; bases with no gene match: 5. The CDR3 is 15 amino acids. Germline-derived CDR1 and CDR2 are SGHVS and FNYEAQ.

This clone was seen more than once but under ten times. The same CDR3 also results from other DNA sequences found in this sample. In DNA, the CDR3 is TGTGCCAGCTCACCGGGACAGGGGGCGTACGAGCAGTACTTC. Its translation: CASSPGQGAYEQYF. The chain joins TRBV18 to TRBJ2-7, with 12 nucleotides matching TRBD1. Germline assignment: CDR1 KGHSH and CDR2 LQKENI. This CDR3 is built from 14 residues. J was trimmed by 4 bases and V by 3 bases; bases with no gene match: 1.

J is TRBJ1-3 and V is TRBV5-4; the D gene is possibly TRBD1 (5 bases). V lost 2 bases to trimming and J lost 0 bases, with 12 bases between them. The CDR3 covers 16 residues. Germline CDR1 reads SGHNT; CDR2 reads YYREEE (reference sequence). CDR3 loop: CASSLGDRISGNTIYF. DNA for the CDR3: TGTGCCAGCAGCTTAGGAGACAGAATCTCTGGAAACACCATATATTTT.

There are a few counts of this clone. V is TRBV27 and J is TRBJ2-3; 9 positions match TRBD1. J gave up 9 bases and V 8 bases, and 6 bases lay outside the gene matches. The V gene's germline CDR1 is MNHEY and CDR2 SMNVEV (reference sequence). The CDR3 runs 12 residues. Here the CDR3 DNA reads TGTGCCAGCGGGTTTGGGACAGGGACGCAGTATTTT. The encoded protein is CASGFGTGTQYF.

V gene TRBV6-5 combines with J gene TRBJ2-1, with 8 bases fitting TRBD1. V lost 0 bases, J lost 4 bases, and 2 bases stayed unmatched. From germline, CDR1 is MNHEY and CDR2 SVGAGI. The CDR3 consists of 15 residues. The CDR3 bases are TGTGCCAGCAGTTACTCGGGGACAGGATACAATGAGCAGTTCTTC. Its protein is CASSYSGTGYNEQFF.

The chain is built from TRBV5-1 and TRBJ2-3, with 11 positions matching TRBD2. V lost 3 bases and J lost 3; bases outside the gene matches: 6. This CDR3 spans 16 amino acids. Germline-derived CDR1 and CDR2 are SGHRS and YFSETQ. DNA for the CDR3: TGCGCCAGCAGCTGGGCCGGGACTAGCGGTACAGATACGCAGTATTTT. This codes for CASSWAGTSGTDTQYF.

This clone was seen more than once but under ten times. The V call is TRBV6-5, the J call TRBJ2-7, with 8 bases lining up with TRBD2. The V gene's germline CDR1 is MNHEY and CDR2 SVGAGI. The CDR3 sequence is 14 residues long. Losses at the gene ends were 6 bases for V and 4 bases for J; bases not matched to a gene: 8. This CDR3 reads CASSRSGNRYEQYF. CDR3 DNA sequence: TGTGCCAGCAGCCGTAGCGGGAACAGGTACGAGCAGTACTTC.

The rearrangement links TRBV9 to TRBJ2-1; 12 positions match TRBD2. The V and J ends lost 3 bases and 1 base, in that order; junction bases with no gene match: 8. The CDR3 is made up of 18 amino acids. The germline V gene encodes CDR1 SGDLS and CDR2 YYNGEE. The CDR3 sequence: CASSASGRAKISYNEQFF. The DNA of the CDR3 is TGTGCCAGCAGCGCTAGCGGGAGGGCCAAAATATCCTACAATGAGCAGTTCTTC.

Only a few counts were recorded for this clone. V gene TRBV5-1 combines with J gene TRBJ2-3; the match to TRBD2 covers 8 bases. With 4 bases clipped from V and 1 base from J, the junction kept 14 bases outside the gene matches. Germline CDR1 is SGHRS and CDR2 is YFSETQ. The CDR3 has 18 residues. In DNA form, the CDR3 reads TGCGCCAGCAGCGGGGCGGACGGGAGGGCCCCTCGCACAGATACGCAGTATTTT. Amino acid sequence: CASSGADGRAPRTDTQYF.

There are a few counts of this clone. The V gene is TRBV5-4, the J gene TRBJ2-2; TRBD1 might be the D (5 bases). CDR1 and CDR2 (germline): SGHNT, YYREEE (reference sequence). Deletions cut 2 bases from V and 0 bases from J, with 8 bases between. This CDR3 is built from 15 residues. This chain's CDR3 is CASSFDRSNTGELFF. In DNA, the CDR3 is TGTGCCAGCAGCTTTGACAGATCGAACACCGGGGAGCTGTTTTTT.

The chain is built from TRBV7-2 and TRBJ2-5; D gene ambiguous. Germline V lookup: CDR1 SGHTA, CDR2 FQGNSA. The CDR3 loop spans 15 amino acids. Trimming removed 2 bases at V and 5 bases at J, with 15 bases between. The CDR3 reads CASSLRPGQSETQYF. The CDR3 nucleotides are TGTGCCAGCAGCTTAAGACCAGGTCAGAGTGAGACCCAGTACTTC. Complete variable domain (other parts from reference TRBV7-2 and TRBJ2-5): GAGVSQSPSNKVTEKGKDVELRCDPISGHTALYWYRQSLGQGLEFLIYFQGNSAPDKSGLPSDRFSAERTGGSVSTLTIQRTQQEDSAVYLCASSLRPGQSETQYFGPGTRLLVL.